Listed below are T cell receptor beta chains from one sample, sequenced in a study of CD8 T cells in ankylosing spondylitis. TCRdb called the 5' RACE reads again in MiXCR, with one record for every CDR3 protein. Among a few hundred thousand distinct CDR3 sequences listed, about 10% were seen once. Sequencing was done on a sample of blood, either unsorted or a sorted T cell fraction (not recorded which). These TCRs come from a male donor with ankylosing spondylitis or in good health (not recorded which). Both conserved end residues are part of each CDR3. The D gene is left open where the match is weak. Clone size is shown for a subset of rows, as once, few, many or a class of expanded clone.

V gene	J gene	D gene	clone size	CDR3 protein	CDR3 DNA
TRBV20-1	TRBJ2-6	.	many	CSARSLSGANVLTF	TGCAGTGCTAGATCACTTTCTGGGGCCAACGTCCTGACTTTC
TRBV20-1	TRBJ2-7	TRBD1	many	CSPRTGGSYEQYF	TGCAGTCCCCGGACAGGGGGCTCCTACGAGCAGTACTTC
TRBV20-1	TRBJ2-2	TRBD1	many	CSAVDRGPNTGELFF	TGCAGTGCTGTGGACAGGGGCCCGAACACCGGGGAGCTGTTTTTT
TRBV2	TRBJ1-3	.	many	CASGGWRGNTIYF	TGTGCCAGTGGAGGGTGGAGGGGAAACACCATATATTTT
TRBV4-2	TRBJ2-1	TRBD2	many	CASRPRAGNYNEQFF	TGTGCCAGCAGACCCCGAGCGGGGAATTACAATGAGCAGTTCTTC
TRBV20-1	TRBJ2-7	.	.	CSARGQGVDEQYF	TGCAGTGCTAGAGGTCAAGGGGTCGACGAGCAGTACTTC
TRBV12-3/TRBV12-4	TRBJ2-2	.	many	CASRAGRNTGELFF	TGTGCCAGCCGTGCGGGGCGGAACACCGGGGAGCTGTTTTTT
TRBV19	TRBJ2-2	.	.	CASNQGKSTGELFF	TGTGCCAGTAATCAGGGTAAAAGCACCGGGGAGCTGTTTTTT
TRBV5-1	TRBJ2-1	.	many	CASSLGGRNEQFF	TGCGCCAGCAGCTTGGGGGGGCGGAATGAGCAGTTCTTC
TRBV7-9	TRBJ2-7	TRBD2	many	CASNSMGGTYEQYF	TGTGCCAGCAACTCGATGGGGGGGACGTACGAGCAGTACTTC
TRBV28	TRBJ1-2	.	.	CASRNEDYGYTF	TGTGCCAGCAGGAACGAGGACTATGGCTACACCTTC
TRBV4-1	TRBJ2-7	TRBD2	many	CASSQGTGLAEYEQYF	TGCGCCAGCAGCCAAGGTACTGGACTAGCGGAGTACGAGCAGTACTTC
TRBV29-1	TRBJ1-2	.	many	CSVERQTYGYTF	TGCAGCGTTGAGCGACAGACCTATGGCTACACCTTC
TRBV12-3/TRBV12-4	TRBJ2-5	TRBD2	many	CASSLWSGGLQETQYF	TGTGCCAGCAGCCTCTGGAGCGGGGGATTACAAGAGACCCAGTACTTC
TRBV6-5	TRBJ2-7	.	.	CASSYSSGVVYEQYF	TGTGCCAGCAGTTACTCGTCGGGGGTGGTTTACGAGCAGTACTTC
TRBV20-1	TRBJ1-5	TRBD1	.	CSALTGGGQPQHF	TGCAGTGCCCTGACAGGGGGAGGGCAGCCCCAGCATTTT
TRBV7-9	TRBJ1-1	.	many	CASSLVQVNTEAFF	TGTGCCAGCAGCTTAGTTCAGGTGAACACTGAAGCTTTCTTT
TRBV11-2	TRBJ2-1	.	.	CASSLGGGTLNSYNEQFF	TGTGCCAGCAGCTTAGGGGGCGGCACCTTAAACTCCTACAATGAGCAGTTCTTC
TRBV25-1	TRBJ2-5	TRBD2	many	CASSGAGGPETQYF	TGTGCCAGCAGTGGGGCGGGGGGACCAGAGACCCAGTACTTC
TRBV5-1	TRBJ2-3	.	few	CASSLGPTTDTQYF	TGCGCCAGCAGCTTGGGCCCCACCACAGATACGCAGTATTTT
TRBV3-1	TRBJ1-5	.	.	CASSQAPKQPQHF	TGTGCCAGCAGCCAAGCTCCGAAGCAGCCCCAGCATTTT
TRBV3-1	TRBJ2-3	TRBD2	.	CATCQGSTSGETDTQYF	TGTGCCACCTGCCAAGGTTCCACTAGCGGGGAAACAGATACGCAGTATTTT
TRBV2	TRBJ2-1	TRBD2	few	CASSEAPSGGYNEQFF	TGTGCCAGCAGTGAAGCGCCCAGCGGGGGGTACAATGAGCAGTTCTTC
TRBV5-1	TRBJ1-4	.	many	CASSLGGLGEKLFF	TGCGCCAGCAGCTTGGGTGGACTAGGGGAAAAACTGTTTTTT
TRBV29-1	TRBJ1-2	.	few	CSVEDRGDYGYTF	TGCAGCGTTGAAGACAGGGGAGACTATGGCTACACCTTC
TRBV5-1	TRBJ2-7	.	few	CASSSGDFEYEQYF	TGCGCCAGCAGCTCCGGGGACTTTGAGTACGAGCAGTACTTC
TRBV2	TRBJ1-1	TRBD1	many	CASTPTGRNTEAFF	TGTGCCAGCACTCCGACAGGGCGGAACACTGAAGCTTTCTTT
TRBV20-1	TRBJ2-7	.	few	CSASGETTLYEQYF	TGCAGTGCTAGCGGGGAAACCACCCTCTACGAGCAGTACTTC
TRBV6-1	TRBJ1-5	TRBD1	.	CASRDRVSNQPQHF	TGTGCCAGCAGGGACAGGGTTAGCAATCAGCCCCAGCATTTT
TRBV9	TRBJ1-6	.	few	CASSAERNNNSPLHF	TGTGCCAGCAGCGCGGAGAGAAACAATAATTCACCCCTCCACTTT
TRBV7-2	TRBJ2-7	.	many	CASSLEQNSYEQYF	TGTGCCAGCAGCTTAGAACAGAACTCCTACGAGCAGTACTTC
TRBV10-3	TRBJ2-2	.	many	CAISYIQVESAGELFF	TGTGCCATCAGCTATATTCAGGTCGAAAGCGCCGGGGAGCTGTTTTTT
TRBV5-1	TRBJ1-1	TRBD1	many	CASSLAAGGGTEAFF	TGCGCCAGCAGCTTGGCCGCAGGGGGAGGGACTGAAGCTTTCTTT
TRBV28	TRBJ2-1	.	many	CASTSIVGYNEQFF	TGTGCCAGCACCTCCATAGTGGGGTACAATGAGCAGTTCTTC
TRBV12-3/TRBV12-4	TRBJ2-5	TRBD2	few	CASSRTSRGTQYF	TGTGCCAGCAGCCGGACTAGCCGGGGGACCCAGTACTTC
TRBV18	TRBJ2-2	.	.	CASSPQQGNTGELFF	TGTGCCAGCTCACCACAACAGGGGAACACCGGGGAGCTGTTTTTT
TRBV3-1	TRBJ2-1	.	many	CASSQVSGGLYNEQFF	TGTGCCAGCAGCCAAGTGTCTGGGGGGCTTTACAATGAGCAGTTCTTC
TRBV5-1	TRBJ1-1	.	many	CASSLAGGGYTEAFF	TGCGCCAGCAGCTTGGCGGGGGGCGGTTACACTGAAGCTTTCTTT
TRBV7-6	TRBJ1-3	TRBD1	.	CASSLHRQGGGNTIYF	TGTGCCAGCAGCCTCCACCGACAGGGCGGTGGAAACACCATATATTTT
TRBV10-3	TRBJ2-5	.	many	CAISESDPSEETQYF	TGTGCCATCAGTGAGTCGGACCCTAGTGAAGAGACCCAGTACTTC
TRBV12-3/TRBV12-4	TRBJ1-2	.	few	CATLRPGAGVYGYTF	TGTGCCACCCTGAGGCCCGGGGCGGGGGTCTATGGCTACACCTTC
TRBV20-1	TRBJ2-3	.	few	CSAGARGGSTDTQYF	TGCAGTGCTGGGGCGAGGGGGGGTAGCACAGATACGCAGTATTTT
TRBV7-2	TRBJ1-6	.	few	CASSLVRLGSSPLHF	TGTGCCAGCAGCTTAGTAAGGTTGGGGTCTTCACCCCTCCACTTT
TRBV20-1	TRBJ2-1	.	many	CSARDLTHLNNEQFF	TGCAGTGCTAGAGATTTGACCCACCTCAACAATGAGCAGTTCTTC
TRBV12-3/TRBV12-4	TRBJ2-1	.	few	CASNLARDEQFF	TGTGCCAGCAACCTAGCTCGCGATGAGCAGTTCTTC
TRBV5-1	TRBJ2-2	TRBD2	many	CASSLALGGADGELFF	TGCGCCAGCAGCTTGGCTCTCGGGGGGGCCGACGGGGAGCTGTTTTTT
TRBV20-1	TRBJ2-7	TRBD2	few	CSARDGGGNSYEQYF	TGCAGTGCTAGAGATGGGGGGGGGAACTCCTACGAGCAGTACTTC
TRBV5-5	TRBJ2-3	.	many	CASSSNGAGTDTQYF	TGTGCCAGCAGCTCCAACGGGGCAGGGACAGATACGCAGTATTTT
TRBV3-1	TRBJ2-1	.	.	CASSQGGAGEQFF	TGTGCCAGCAGCCAAGGGGGGGCTGGTGAGCAGTTCTTC
TRBV20-1	TRBJ2-7	.	many	CSASGQLTNYEQYF	TGCAGTGCTAGCGGGCAATTGACCAACTACGAGCAGTACTTC
TRBV19	TRBJ2-5	.	.	CASSMFVQEGETQYF	TGTGCCAGTAGTATGTTCGTCCAGGAGGGAGAGACCCAGTACTTC
TRBV7-8	TRBJ2-1	TRBD2	.	CASSARAGGPGEQFF	TGTGCCAGCAGCGCCCGGGCGGGGGGGCCTGGTGAGCAGTTCTTC
TRBV7-8	TRBJ2-3	.	many	CASSLDPQWDTQYF	TGTGCCAGCAGCTTGGATCCTCAGTGGGATACGCAGTATTTT
TRBV10-3	TRBJ1-5	TRBD1	many	CAISSQTGSNQPQHF	TGTGCCATCAGCTCTCAGACAGGGTCGAATCAGCCCCAGCATTTT
TRBV30	TRBJ2-3	.	.	CAWRPLGDTQYF	TGTGCCTGGAGGCCCCTAGGGGATACGCAGTATTTT
TRBV5-7	TRBJ1-5	.	few	CASSLTGYSNQPQHF	TGTGCCAGCAGCTTGACCGGCTATAGCAATCAGCCCCAGCATTTT
TRBV5-6	TRBJ2-1	.	many	CASSLEASYNEQFF	TGTGCCAGCAGCTTGGAGGCCTCCTACAATGAGCAGTTCTTC
TRBV7-9	TRBJ2-5	.	many	CASSLLARETQYF	TGTGCCAGCAGCTTACTAGCCCGAGAGACCCAGTACTTC
TRBV12-3/TRBV12-4	TRBJ1-1	.	many	CAIRGQSYTEAFF	TGTGCCATTAGAGGACAGTCGTACACTGAAGCTTTCTTT
TRBV28	TRBJ2-7	.	many	CASRAGGQGVYEQYF	TGTGCCAGCAGGGCGGGGGGACAGGGCGTGTACGAGCAGTACTTC